This record covers a single T cell receptor beta chain. Its antigen is currently unknown. The data belong to a study of blood T cells in healthy people across ages. Whole-study results and caveats: Per-million-T-cell TCR beta diversity fell roughly linearly with age.

Germline assignment: CDR1 ENHRY and CDR2 SYGVKD. The V segment lost 5 bases and the J segment 4 bases; nucleotides outside the gene matches: 5. This CDR3 is 16 amino acids long. Together with a sample-barcoded 5' primer, a J-beta primer mix was included in a second PCR lasting roughly 6 to 12 cycles. TCRdb re-called the 5' RACE reads through MiXCR, storing one row per CDR3 protein. The data show about 1.5 million distinct CDR3 sequences, with less than 45% seen just once and around 4% held by the top ten. Specimen: blood. This receptor was taken from a woman between 18 and 29 years old in good health. V and J are TRBV10-3 and TRBJ2-3, with TRBD2 matching over 14 bases. The CDR3 sequence: CAISSGTSGSPDTQYF. In DNA, the CDR3 is TGTGCCATCAGTTCTGGGACTAGCGGGAGTCCAGATACGCAGTATTTT.